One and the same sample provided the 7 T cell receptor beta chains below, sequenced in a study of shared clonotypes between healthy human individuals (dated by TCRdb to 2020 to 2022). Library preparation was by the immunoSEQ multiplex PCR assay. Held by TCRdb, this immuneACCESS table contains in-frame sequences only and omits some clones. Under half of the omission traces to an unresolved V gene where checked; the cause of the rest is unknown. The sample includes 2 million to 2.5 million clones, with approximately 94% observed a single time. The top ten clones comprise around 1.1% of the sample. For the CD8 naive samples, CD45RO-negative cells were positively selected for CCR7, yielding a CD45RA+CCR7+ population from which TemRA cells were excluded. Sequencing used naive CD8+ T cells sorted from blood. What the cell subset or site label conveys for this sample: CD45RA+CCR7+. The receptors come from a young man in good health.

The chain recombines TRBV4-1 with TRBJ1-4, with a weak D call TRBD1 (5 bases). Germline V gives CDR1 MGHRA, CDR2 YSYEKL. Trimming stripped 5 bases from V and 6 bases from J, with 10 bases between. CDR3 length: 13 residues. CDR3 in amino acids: CASSEVGDEKLFF. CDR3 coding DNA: TGCGCCAGCAGCGAGGTAGGGGATGAAAAACTGTTTTTT.

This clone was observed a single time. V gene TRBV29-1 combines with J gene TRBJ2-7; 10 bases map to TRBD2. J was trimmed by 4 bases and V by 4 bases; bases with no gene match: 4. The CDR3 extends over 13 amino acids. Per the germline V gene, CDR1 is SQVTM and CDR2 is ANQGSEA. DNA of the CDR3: TGCAGCGTTGTTTTAGCGGGGGGATACGAGCAGTACTTC. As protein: CSVVLAGGYEQYF.

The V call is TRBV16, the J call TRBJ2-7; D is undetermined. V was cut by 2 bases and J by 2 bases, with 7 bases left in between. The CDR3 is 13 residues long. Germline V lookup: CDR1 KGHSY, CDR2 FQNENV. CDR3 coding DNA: TGTGCCAGCAGCCAAACCAAGACCTACGAGCAGTACTTC. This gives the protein CASSQTKTYEQYF.

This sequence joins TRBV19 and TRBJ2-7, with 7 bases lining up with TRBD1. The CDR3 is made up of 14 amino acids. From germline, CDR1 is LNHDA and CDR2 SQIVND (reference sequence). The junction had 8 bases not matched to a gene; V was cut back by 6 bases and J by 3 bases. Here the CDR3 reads CASSLDRDSYEQYF. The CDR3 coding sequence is TGTGCCAGTAGCTTAGACAGGGACAGCTACGAGCAGTACTTC.

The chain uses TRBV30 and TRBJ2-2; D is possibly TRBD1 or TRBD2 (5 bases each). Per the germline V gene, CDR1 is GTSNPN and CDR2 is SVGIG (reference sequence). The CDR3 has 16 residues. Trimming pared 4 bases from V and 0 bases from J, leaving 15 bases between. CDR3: CAWNPPGRSNTGELFF. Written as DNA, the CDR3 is TGTGCCTGGAACCCCCCGGGGCGGTCGAACACCGGGGAGCTGTTTTTT.

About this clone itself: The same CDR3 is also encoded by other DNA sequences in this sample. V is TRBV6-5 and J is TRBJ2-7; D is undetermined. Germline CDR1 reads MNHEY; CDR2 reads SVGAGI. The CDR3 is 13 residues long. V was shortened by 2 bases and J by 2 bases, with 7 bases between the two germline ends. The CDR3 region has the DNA TGTGCCAGCAGTTACGGCGTAACCTACGAGCAGTACTTC. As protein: CASSYGVTYEQYF.

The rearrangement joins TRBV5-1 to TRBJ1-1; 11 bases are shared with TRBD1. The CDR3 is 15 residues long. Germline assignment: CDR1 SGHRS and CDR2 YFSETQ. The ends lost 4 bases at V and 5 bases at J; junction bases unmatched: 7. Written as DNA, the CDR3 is TGCGCCAGCAGCATGGGACAGGGGGTAGGAACTGAAGCTTTCTTT. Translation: CASSMGQGVGTEAFF.